The entry that follows covers one T cell receptor (beta chain) sequence. These data originate in a study of blood T cell repertoires in COVID-19. Study-level information: Sample material is recorded as cDNA or gDNA derived from T cells, B-cell-depleted T cells, or PBMCs.

In the authors' methods: Amplification of reference gene primers was used by the study to estimate nucleated cell counts. Sequencing used immunoSEQ multiplex PCR; TCRdb keeps in-frame clones, though not all of them. V and J calls and clone size are as listed in that table; D and trimming were resolved from the DNA. The table includes just under 80,000 clones, over 75% detected once. Germline V gene lookup returns CDR1 SGHDN and CDR2 FVKESK. This CDR3 is 16 amino acids long. Trimming at V came to 4 bases and at J to 0 bases, leaving 4 bases not matched to a gene. The sequence came from a human donor in a cohort sampled during active COVID-19. Source material: peripheral blood. The chain links TRBV14 to TRBJ2-1, with 9 positions matching TRBD2. DNA for the CDR3: TGTGCCAGCAGCCCCCTAGCGGGGAGCTCCTACAATGAGCAGTTCTTC. It codes for CASSPLAGSSYNEQFF.